These 10 T cell receptor beta chains came from one sample sequenced in a study of blood T cell repertoires in COVID-19. The protocol was immunoSEQ multiplex PCR, while the TCRdb copy is restricted to in-frame clones and leaves out a portion. Among some 180,000 clones listed, 88% were seen once. Sequenced input: peripheral blood. The receptors come from a man aged 35-49 years with active or convalescent COVID-19.

The chain employs TRBV7-2 and TRBJ1-2, with TRBD1 as a possible D gene (6 bases). The CDR3 has 14 amino acids. V was shortened by 5 bases and J by 1 base, with 11 bases between the two germline ends. Germline V gene lookup returns CDR1 SGHTA and CDR2 FQGNSA. CDR3 bases: TGTGCCAGCAGCCCGGACAGTTTTAACTATGGCTACACCTTC. Its translation is CASSPDSFNYGYTF.

V gene TRBV6-5 combines with J gene TRBJ1-2; 9 nucleotides agree with TRBD1. The CDR3 is 15 amino acids. CDR1 MNHEY and CDR2 SVGAGI come from the germline V gene. The V segment lost 7 bases and the J segment 3 bases; nucleotides outside the gene matches: 9. CDR3 sequence reads: CASTKGTGSYYGYTF. The CDR3 bases are TGTGCCAGCACCAAAGGGACAGGGTCGTACTATGGCTACACCTTC.

V is TRBV11-3 and J is TRBJ1-1; the D gene is possibly TRBD1 (5 bases). CDR1 and CDR2 (germline): SGHNT, YENEEA. Trimming pared 5 bases from V and 6 bases from J, leaving 13 bases between. This CDR3 has 13 amino acids. CDR3 region: CASSLQGFAEAFF. CDR3 DNA sequence: TGTGCCAGCAGCCTTCAGGGTTTCGCTGAAGCTTTCTTT.

Remarks on this clone: The sample has other DNA sequences that encode this CDR3 too. The chain carries TRBV28 and TRBJ1-5; 10 bases are shared with TRBD1. Germline values: CDR1 MDHEN, CDR2 SYDVKM. The CDR3 covers 15 residues. Trimming took 3 bases from V and 6 from J; bases not matched to a gene: 5. The CDR3 protein is CASSLGQGFRQPQHF. The CDR3 DNA is TGTGCCAGCAGTTTGGGACAGGGGTTTCGTCAGCCCCAGCATTTT.

For the CDR3, the DNA is TGTGCCAGCAGCTTTGGGTTTCGTGACAGACAAGAGACCCAGTACTTC. As protein: CASSFGFRDRQETQYF. V and J are TRBV11-3 and TRBJ2-5, with a tentative D call TRBD1 (5 bases). Trimming stripped 3 bases from V and 2 bases from J, with 16 bases between. CDR1 SGHNT and CDR2 YENEEA come from the germline V gene. This CDR3 contains 16 residues.

V is TRBV4-1 and J is TRBJ2-7; 7 nucleotides match TRBD1. The V and J ends lost 3 bases and 2 bases, in that order; junction bases with no gene match: 7. There are 15 residues in the CDR3. Germline CDR1 is MGHRA and CDR2 is YSYEKL. DNA of the CDR3: TGCGCCAGCAGCCACAGGACAGGTTTTGCCTACGAGCAGTACTTC. Translating it yields CASSHRTGFAYEQYF.

This chain uses TRBV5-1 with TRBJ1-2; perhaps TRBD1 as D (5 bases). V gave up 4 bases and J gave up 7 bases, with 17 bases separating them. CDR1 and CDR2 from the germline V gene are SGHRS and YFSETQ. The CDR3 length is 14 residues. CDR3 DNA: TGCGCCAGCAGCAGTACCCCGGGGGACTCTGGCTACACCTTC. Protein sequence: CASSSTPGDSGYTF.

This clone was seen only once. This chain links TRBV24-1 with TRBJ1-6; D unclear. Germline assignment: CDR1 KGHDR and CDR2 SFDVKD. V dropped 8 bases and J dropped 5 bases, with 15 bases sitting between them. This CDR3 is 15 amino acids long. CDR3 in amino acids: CATNLLRQDNSPLHF. The CDR3 DNA sequence: TGTGCCACCAATCTGTTAAGGCAGGATAATTCACCCCTCCACTTT.

V gene TRBV15 combines with J gene TRBJ2-7; D perhaps matches TRBD2 (5 bases). The CDR3 covers 13 residues. Trimming shortened V by 3 bases and J by 6 bases, and 12 bases separated the two germline ends. Germline values: CDR1 LNHNV, CDR2 YYDKDF (reference sequence). CDR3 protein: CATSRRVAGEQYF. The CDR3 coding sequence is TGTGCCACCAGCAGGCGGGTGGCGGGCGAGCAGTACTTC.

The chain employs TRBV7-2 and TRBJ1-1; D not certain. Germline-derived CDR1 and CDR2 are SGHTA and FQGNSA. V gave up 1 base and J gave up 6 bases, with 9 bases separating them. CDR3 length: 13 amino acids. The CDR3 bases are TGTGCCAGCAGCTTAGAGTTCGGAGCTGAAGCTTTCTTT. It codes for CASSLEFGAEAFF.